This T cell receptor beta chain appears in the sequencing data of a study of CD8+ T cells in alopecia areata. On the study more broadly: Severity in treated patients was scored by percentage of scalp area affected.

In each case, RNA was isolated and then reverse transcribed into cDNA as the sequencing template. Using immunoSEQ multiplex PCR, the repertoire was profiled, and TCRdb retains in-frame clones only, with some absent. The sample contains some 110,000 clones, roughly 60% of which appear only once. Noted treatment: oral pan-JAK inhibitor, 5-10 mg twice daily. Points on this clone: As yet, its antigen is unknown.

The study's findings and limits: Especially in alopecia totalis/universalis, lesional scalp showed greater clonality than normal scalp did. Normal skin's resident alphabeta T cells are sequenced alongside lesional scalp T cells. Under tofacitinib, numerous expanded lesional clonotypes remained detectable in scalp and blood.

The V gene's germline CDR1 is MNHEY and CDR2 SMNVEV (reference sequence). The length of the CDR3 is 15 residues. V lost 6 bases and J lost 7, with 22 bases in between. The V call is TRBV27, the J call TRBJ2-7, with a tentative D call TRBD2 (6 bases). The input for sequencing was CD8+ T cells sorted from blood, taken at week 4, from a patient treated with tofacitinib. The origin of this receptor is a human donor with alopecia areata. The CDR3 spells CASSSRQGGYGEQYF. CDR3 coding DNA: TGTGCCAGCAGCAGCCGGCAGGGAGGTTACGGAGAGCAGTACTTC.